The clone carrying this T cell receptor beta chain has a handful of counts. This sample stems from a study of blood T cell repertoires in COVID-19. Study-wide context: COVID-19 samples, acute and convalescent, were from the United States, Italy and Spain. PBMCs, B-cell-depleted T cells, or T cells provided the cDNA or gDNA that made up the material.

Under the authors' procedure: Amplification with reference gene primers provided the estimates of nucleated cell counts. Measured with immunoSEQ multiplex PCR; TCRdb has only the in-frame clones, and not every one. V and J calls and clone size are given by that table; D and trimming were obtained from the DNA. The sample records some 46,000 clones, 88% being singletons. The sequence came from a man aged 45-65 years with acute or convalescent COVID-19. Sequencing was done on a sample of peripheral blood.

The DNA for the CDR3 is TGTGCCAGCAGTTCCCTCCACCTGACAGGGGGGCACGAGCAGTACTTC. Translation gives CASSSLHLTGGHEQYF. The chain uses TRBV28 and TRBJ2-7; 9 bases are a match to TRBD1. V shed 4 bases and J 5 bases; nucleotides not matched to a gene: 12. The CDR3 length is 16 residues. Germline V gene lookup returns CDR1 MDHEN and CDR2 SYDVKM.